Sequencing of this T cell receptor beta chain was carried out in a study of blood T cell repertoires in COVID-19. On the study more broadly: Acute and convalescent COVID-19 samples came from the United States, Italy and Spain.

V lost 3 bases to trimming and J lost 1 base; unmatched junction nucleotides: 6. Germline CDR1 is KGHDR and CDR2 is SFDVKD. This CDR3 spans 16 amino acids. TCRdb's table, derived via immunoSEQ multiplex PCR, lists solely in-frame clones and lacks some. The sample holds tens of thousands of clones, around 67% seen once. The chain links TRBV24-1 to TRBJ2-5; the match to TRBD1 covers 8 bases. Material for sequencing was peripheral blood. The TCR sequence derives from a man in his 60s with acute or convalescent COVID-19. The CDR3 spells CATSDPAGQGQETQYF. CDR3 DNA: TGTGCCACCAGTGATCCCGCTGGACAGGGCCAAGAGACCCAGTACTTC.